The clone carrying this T cell receptor (beta chain) appeared a few times. The antigen is undetermined. These data originate in a study of identical twins. TCRdb fed the 5' RACE reads into MiXCR, producing one record per CDR3 protein. The sample lists approximately 890,000 distinct CDR3 sequences, approximately 13% seen once, with around 1.6% in the top ten. Study-wide findings and caveats: Beta out-of-frame twin sharing showed a weaker excess.

This sample was shared with a second study, whose subject was yellow fever vaccine responses in identical twins.

The clonotype originates from a young woman in good health. Sequencing was performed on PBMCs.

The CDR3 nucleotides are TGTGCCAGCATCGTCGATCGGGGGAGAGGTGGATTGGATGAGCAGTTCTTC. This encodes CASIVDRGRGGLDEQFF. The chain has TRBV12-3 or TRBV12-4 and TRBJ2-1; possibly TRBD2 for D (6 bases). V lost 7 bases, J lost 8 bases, and 27 bases lay in between. The CDR3 is made up of 17 amino acids.